A selection of T cell receptor beta chains follows, all from one sample in a study of T cell responses to AZD1222 COVID-19 vaccine. Data came from immunoSEQ multiplex PCR; TCRdb stores just in-frame clones and leaves some out. The table has about 120,000 clones, approximately 91% seen once. The source material was peripheral blood, sampled 28 days after the second AZD1222 dose. These receptors all stem from an adult who received the AZD1222 COVID-19 vaccine. The CDR3 runs from the conserved cysteine through the conserved F or W. D genes are given only for firm matches. Part of the rows lack a size; the others show once, few, many or a class for expanded clones.

size	D	V	J	DNA	CDR3
-	-	TRBV5-1	TRBJ2-2	TGCGCCAGCAGCTTGGAGGGTTTTCGAACCGGGGAGCTGTTTTTT	CASSLEGFRTGELFF
-	TRBD1	TRBV18	TRBJ1-6	TGTGCCAGCTCACCACAAGGCAGGGGGTCACCCCTCCACTTT	CASSPQGRGSPLHF
once	-	TRBV12-3/TRBV12-4	TRBJ1-1	TGTGCCAGCAGTTCAGGGATCAGCACTGAAGCTTTCTTT	CASSSGISTEAFF
-	TRBD1	TRBV7-8	TRBJ2-3	TGTGCCAGCAGCTCAAGGACAGGGTTTAGAGATACGCAGTATTTT	CASSSRTGFRDTQYF
-	-	TRBV5-1	TRBJ2-2	TGCGCCAGCAGCTCTCATCCCGCCGGGGAGCTGTTTTTT	CASSSHPAGELFF
-	-	TRBV27	TRBJ1-1	TGTGCCAGCAGTTTAAATGGAGGGGGGTCTGAAGCTTTCTTT	CASSLNGGGSEAFF
-	-	TRBV11-1	TRBJ2-7	TGTGCCAGCAGCTTAGCCGGGGTCTACGAGCAGTACTTC	CASSLAGVYEQYF
-	-	TRBV28	TRBJ1-5	TGTGCCAGCAGTTTTAGGCTGGTTCGGGATCAGCCCCAGCATTTT	CASSFRLVRDQPQHF
-	-	TRBV6-1	TRBJ2-1	TGTGCCAGCAGTGAAGCGCCACAGACAAAGCAGTTCTTC	CASSEAPQTKQFF
-	-	TRBV27	TRBJ2-1	TGTGCCAGCAGTTTAATTAGCTACTCCTACAATGAGCAGTTCTTC	CASSLISYSYNEQFF
-	-	TRBV6-1	TRBJ2-1	TGTGCCAGCAGTGGGAGGCAGGGAAGACCCCGATGGGACAATGAGCAGTTCTTC	CASSGRQGRPRWDNEQFF
-	TRBD2	TRBV5-5	TRBJ2-7	TGTGCCAGCAGGGAAATCGGGGAGGGCTTGTCCTACGAGCAGTACTTC	CASREIGEGLSYEQYF
-	-	TRBV23-1	TRBJ1-2	TGCGCCAGCAGTCAATCAAGGGCTGGCTACACCTTC	CASSQSRAGYTF
-	-	TRBV30	TRBJ2-7	TGTGCCTGGAGTTTAGCTGCTAATGGGGAGCAGTACTTC	CAWSLAANGEQYF
-	-	TRBV19	TRBJ2-2	TGTGCCAGTAGTAAGCAACGGCCCTCGAACACCGGGGAGCTGTTTTTT	CASSKQRPSNTGELFF
-	-	TRBV12-3/TRBV12-4	TRBJ2-7	TGTGCCAGCAGCCGGGGGAGGGGGGAGCAGTACTTC	CASSRGRGEQYF
-	TRBD2	TRBV6-5	TRBJ2-7	TGTGCCAGCAGTTACTCGGGACTAGCGGCCTCCTACGAGCAGTACTTC	CASSYSGLAASYEQYF
-	-	TRBV19	TRBJ1-1	TGTGCCAGTAGTATTTTAGGGATTACTGAAGCTTTCTTT	CASSILGITEAFF
once	-	TRBV5-1	TRBJ2-5	TGCGCCAGCAGCTGGGAGGGGGGTTACCAAGAGACCCAGTACTTC	CASSWEGGYQETQYF
few	TRBD1	TRBV5-6	TRBJ1-2	TGTGCCAGCAGCTTCGGACAGGGTGCTTACTATGGCTACACCTTC	CASSFGQGAYYGYTF
-	TRBD2	TRBV5-4	TRBJ2-3	TGTGCCAGCAGCTTGGGGGGATTGGCGGGAGGCGGGGATACGCAGTATTTT	CASSLGGLAGGGDTQYF
-	-	TRBV4-2	TRBJ1-5	TGTGCCAGCAGCCTGGGACAATATAGCAATCAGCCCCAGCATTTT	CASSLGQYSNQPQHF
-	-	TRBV6-1	TRBJ2-7	TGTGCCAGCAGTGAAATCAAGCGGGCCACAGGGCGCTACGAGCAGTACTTC	CASSEIKRATGRYEQYF
-	-	TRBV2	TRBJ1-3	TGTGCCAGCAGTGAAGCGGGCCCTTCTGGAAACACCATATATTTT	CASSEAGPSGNTIYF
-	-	TRBV14	TRBJ1-5	TGTGCCAGCAGCTCGGGTAGGGGCAATCAGCCCCAGCATTTT	CASSSGRGNQPQHF
-	-	TRBV5-1	TRBJ1-1	TGCGCCAGCAGCTTTAACCTTAACAAGAACACTGAAGCTTTCTTT	CASSFNLNKNTEAFF
-	-	TRBV10-3	TRBJ2-7	TGTGCCATCAGGGCCGGGACCTCTTTTTACGAGCAGTACTTC	CAIRAGTSFYEQYF
-	-	TRBV30	TRBJ2-1	TGTGCCTGGGGGGACGGGACCGGGAATGAGCAGTTCTTC	CAWGDGTGNEQFF
-	TRBD1	TRBV27	TRBJ1-1	TGTGCCAGCAGTCCTTCGACAGGGGATCTAATTTTCACTGAAGCTTTCTTT	CASSPSTGDLIFTEAFF
-	-	TRBV3-1/TRBV3-2	TRBJ1-1	TGTGCCAGCAAGGCAGCCTCGGGCACTGAAGCTTTCTTT	CASKAASGTEAFF
-	TRBD2	TRBV4-2	TRBJ2-1	TGTGCCAGCAGCCAAGATCTGGCTAGCGGACCCTACAATGAGCAGTTCTTC	CASSQDLASGPYNEQFF
-	TRBD1	TRBV19	TRBJ1-2	TGTGCCAGCCGGCGAACAGGGGGCTCGTCTGACTATGGCTACACCTTC	CASRRTGGSSDYGYTF
-	-	TRBV12-3/TRBV12-4	TRBJ2-3	TGTGCCAGCAGTTCCCGAGGCACAGATACGCAGTATTTT	CASSSRGTDTQYF
-	-	TRBV13	TRBJ2-7	TGTGCCAGCAGCCCAGAAGGGACCGCCGAGCAGTACTTC	CASSPEGTAEQYF
once	TRBD1	TRBV7-2	TRBJ2-7	TGTGCCAGCAGCCAACCGGGACAGGGGGTCAAGCAGTACTTC	CASSQPGQGVKQYF
-	-	TRBV12-5	TRBJ1-3	TGTGCTAGTGGTTTGAGCAGAATCTCTGGAAACACCATATATTTT	CASGLSRISGNTIYF
once	-	TRBV27	TRBJ2-5	TGTGCCAGCAGTTTATATTACCAAGAGACCCAGTACTTC	CASSLYYQETQYF
-	TRBD1	TRBV15	TRBJ1-5	TGTGCCACCAGCAGACGATGGACAGGGGCTCAGCCCCAGCATTTT	CATSRRWTGAQPQHF
-	-	TRBV30	TRBJ1-6	TGTGCCTCTCAAGGACAGTTCTATAATTCACCCCTCCACTTT	CASQGQFYNSPLHF
-	-	TRBV18	TRBJ1-2	TGTGCCAGCTCACCTGGGAAAGGGGATAACTATGGCTACACCTTC	CASSPGKGDNYGYTF
-	TRBD1	TRBV30	TRBJ2-5	TGTGCCTGGACTCTAGACAGGGGGATGCGGTACTTC	CAWTLDRGMRYF
-	-	TRBV3-1/TRBV3-2	TRBJ1-6	TGTGCCAGCAGCCAAGATATCCAGGGATGGTCACCCCTCCACTTT	CASSQDIQGWSPLHF
once	-	TRBV6-1	TRBJ2-3	TGTGCCAGCAGTGAAGGGAGCGGTTTTGGTACGCAGTATTTT	CASSEGSGFGTQYF
-	-	TRBV27	TRBJ2-1	TGTGCCAGCAGTTTACTTAGCTCCATGCACAATGAGCAGTTCTTC	CASSLLSSMHNEQFF
-	TRBD2	TRBV27	TRBJ2-1	TGTGCCAGCAGTCAAGCGGGAATTAGGATACACAATGAGCAGTTCTTC	CASSQAGIRIHNEQFF
-	-	TRBV6-5	TRBJ1-2	TGTGCCAGCAGATCTTGGAGGACAGTCTATGGCTACACCTTC	CASRSWRTVYGYTF
few	TRBD2	TRBV2	TRBJ2-1	TGTGCCAGCGTTAGCGGGAGGTCGAATGAGCAGTTCTTC	CASVSGRSNEQFF
-	TRBD1	TRBV7-9	TRBJ2-7	TGTGCCAGCAGCTTGGAGACAGGGGTTCACGAGCAGTACTTC	CASSLETGVHEQYF
once	-	TRBV7-2	TRBJ2-1	TGTGCCAGCAGCCCCCTTTACAGGGTTTACAATGAGCAGTTCTTC	CASSPLYRVYNEQFF
-	-	TRBV11-2	TRBJ2-7	TGTGCCAGCAGCTTTTCGGGTTCCGAGCAGTACTTC	CASSFSGSEQYF
-	TRBD2	TRBV6-5	TRBJ2-1	TGTGCCAGCAGTTACTCTCTAGCGGGCTTGAGGTATGAGCAGTTCTTC	CASSYSLAGLRYEQFF
-	-	TRBV13	TRBJ2-3	TGTGCCAGCAGCTACAGGGTTTTGAATACGCAGTATTTT	CASSYRVLNTQYF
-	TRBD1	TRBV27	TRBJ1-2	TGTGCCACCAAGACAGGGAGCTATGGCTACACCTTC	CATKTGSYGYTF